The clone carrying this T cell receptor beta chain occurred a few times. The data originate from a study of blood T cell repertoires in COVID-19. In the study overall: The samples span acute and convalescent COVID-19 from the United States, Italy and Spain. In each case, the material was cDNA or gDNA derived from T cells, B-cell-depleted T cells, or PBMCs.

Participant reports of clinical history set cohort assignment. Donors of Cohort 3 who recovered were those that had two negative PCRs, clearance, or symptom resolution. CDR1 and CDR2 from the germline V gene are SGHRS and YFSETQ. Between the trimmed V and J ends, which lost 4 bases and 4 bases, there was a span of 16 bases. The CDR3 is 15 residues long. TCRdb's table, derived via immunoSEQ multiplex PCR, lists solely in-frame clones and lacks some. The table lists about 410,000 clones, roughly 89% of them singletons. Sample: PBMCs or T cells enriched from blood (not recorded which). V is TRBV5-1 and J is TRBJ2-3, with D possibly matching TRBD1 (6 bases). The clonotype originates from a woman aged 30 to 39 who had recovered from COVID-19. In DNA form, the CDR3 reads TGCGCCAGCAGCGCAAAACAGGGTCGTGCAGATACGCAGTATTTT. This codes for CASSAKQGRADTQYF.